The 30 T cell receptor beta chains below were found in one sample sequenced in a study of tumor and adjacent non-tumor tissue in lung cancer. Three rounds of nested PCR, following a modified ARM-PCR protocol, produced the TCRbeta library. TCRdb re-analysed the multiplex PCR reads in MiXCR, keeping a single row per CDR3 protein. The sample consists of around 70,000 distinct CDR3 sequences, less than 80% of them appearing once. No cell sorting was done before RNA was extracted from the tissue. The sequenced sample was lung tumor tissue. The receptor set was obtained from a man aged 60 to 69 with non-small cell lung cancer.

Worth noting for this clonotype: The conserved closing phenylalanine or tryptophan is absent in this CDR3, likely reflecting a read error. The genes are TRBV5-6 and TRBJ2-7, with a possible D match to TRBD2 (5 bases). Germline lookup yields CDR1 SGHDT and CDR2 YYEEEE. V was shortened by 3 bases and J by 0 bases, with 7 bases between the two germline ends. There are 13 residues in the CDR3. Written as DNA, the CDR3 is TGTGCCAGCAGCTCGAGGGTCTCCTACGAGCAGTACTTA. This translates into CASSSRVSYEQYL.

This chain joins TRBV6-1 and TRBJ2-7; 9 bases match TRBD2. Per the germline V gene, CDR1 is MNHNS and CDR2 is SASEGT. Germline trimming cut 3 bases from V and 4 bases from J; bases unmatched to any gene: 7. CDR3 length: 15 residues. The CDR3: CASSDPGLARYEQYF. In DNA form, the CDR3 reads TGTGCCAGCAGTGATCCAGGACTAGCGAGATACGAGCAGTACTTC.

J is TRBJ2-1 and V is TRBV20-1; D is perhaps TRBD2 (5 bases). Germline values: CDR1 DFQATT, CDR2 SNEGSKA (reference sequence). The CDR3 is 13 amino acids. V lost 8 bases and J 4 bases, leaving 15 bases between the germline ends. The CDR3 coding sequence is TGCAGTCGTGGACTTAGCTCATACAATGAGCAGTTCTTC. Translated: CSRGLSSYNEQFF.

J is TRBJ2-1 and V is TRBV24-1; 7 positions match TRBD2. Unmatched junction bases numbered 12, after V lost 1 base and J lost 10 bases. This CDR3 comprises 16 residues. The germline CDR1 and CDR2 sequences are KGHDR and SFDVKD. In DNA, the CDR3 is TGTGCCACCAGTGATTTAGGGGCGGGGGAAGAGGGGGAGCAGTTCTTC. Its translation: CATSDLGAGEEGEQFF.

Note on this clonotype: A much larger clonotype is one base distant, so this may be a read error. In DNA, the CDR3 is TGTGCCTGGAGTAGGCCAGGGGGTGAATCACTCCTCCACTTT. Translating gives CAWSRPGGESLLHF. This chain joins TRBV30 and TRBJ1-6; 7 nucleotides align to TRBD1. This CDR3 region has 14 residues. Germline-derived CDR1 and CDR2 are GTSNPN and SVGIG (reference sequence).

A word on this clonotype: The junction differs from germline at one of its ends, possibly a read error. The chain carries TRBV30 and TRBJ2-4; unclear D gene. This CDR3 region has 15 residues. Germline values: CDR1 GTSNPN, CDR2 SVGIG (reference sequence). The CDR3 sequence is CAWSISDLAINIQYF. Written as DNA, the CDR3 is TGTGCCTGGAGTATAAGCGATTTAGCCATAAACATTCAGTACTTC.

Concerning this clonotype itself: An end of the junction differs from the germline gene, which may be a read error. The V gene is TRBV11-3, the J gene TRBJ2-2, with D perhaps matching TRBD2 (5 bases). CDR3 length equals 14 residues. Germline V gene lookup returns CDR1 SGHNT and CDR2 YENEEA. CDR3 sequence: CANSFAANTGEPPF. The CDR3 DNA is TGTGCCAACAGCTTTGCAGCCAACACCGGGGAGCCGCCTTTT. The complete variable domain, with remaining parts taken from reference TRBV11-3 and TRBJ2-2, reads EAGVVQSPRYKIIEKKQPVAFWCNPISGHNTLYWYLQNLGQGPELLIRYENEEAVDDSQLPKDRFSAERLKGVDSTLKIQPAELGDSAVYLCANSFAANTGEPPFGEGSRLTVL.

V usage is TRBV7-9 and J usage is TRBJ2-7; no reliable D call. From germline, CDR1 is SEHNR and CDR2 FQNEAQ (reference sequence). With 4 bases removed from V and 3 bases from J, the gap between germline ends came to 13 bases. The CDR3 is 14 residues long. In DNA, the CDR3 is TGTGCCAGCAGCTCCCCCAGTAACATCTACGAGCAGTACTTC. The encoded protein is CASSSPSNIYEQYF.

As for this clonotype: A much larger clone is a single base away; this may be a read error. V is TRBV6-2 or TRBV6-3 and J is TRBJ2-1; D uncertain. Germline V gene sequence: CDR1 MNHEY, CDR2 SVGEGT. The CDR3 has 14 amino acids. CDR3 loop: CTSSYADGFREQFF. The CDR3 bases are TGTACCAGCAGTTATGCCGACGGGTTCCGAGAGCAGTTCTTC.

To note about this clonotype: Germline and junction disagree at one end, which may indicate a read error. J is TRBJ2-1 and V is TRBV6-1; D is possibly TRBD2 (5 bases). The CDR3 spans 16 residues. CDR1 and CDR2 (germline): MNHNS, SASEGT. CDR3 region: CTSSESVRLRRNEQFF. In DNA form, the CDR3 reads TGTACCAGCAGTGAGTCCGTGCGACTTAGGAGGAATGAGCAGTTCTTC.

The chain has TRBV6-5 and TRBJ2-7; D is ambiguous. Trimming removed 5 bases from V and 3 bases from J, with 17 bases in between. This CDR3 spans 15 amino acids. CDR1 MNHEY and CDR2 SVGAGI come from the germline V gene. The DNA of the CDR3 is TGTGCCAGCAGTGAAGCCCGGAGAAGGTACTACGAGCAGTACTTC. This sequence encodes CASSEARRRYYEQYF.

Notes on this clonotype: Mismatch with germline at one junction end may stem from a read error. V is TRBV6-1 and J is TRBJ2-7, with TRBD1 matching 7 bases. CDR1 MNHNS and CDR2 SASEGT come from the germline V gene. CDR3 length: 12 residues. CDR3 amino acids: CGSSEGGYEQYF. CDR3 bases: TGTGGCAGCAGTGAAGGGGGCTACGAGCAATACTTC.

About this clonotype: Possible read error: a much larger clone is one base away. CDR3 loop: CVSSLYGDNLHF. CDR3 sequence (DNA): TGTGTCAGCAGTCTATACGGTGACAATCTTCACTTC. The J gene is TRBJ2-4, the V gene TRBV28; D is uncertain. CDR3 length: 12 amino acids. Germline CDR1 reads MDHEN; CDR2 reads SYDVKM.

The chain uses TRBV28 and TRBJ2-4; perhaps TRBD1 as D (6 bases). Germline CDR1 is MDHEN and CDR2 is SYDVKM. The CDR3 is made up of 14 amino acids. V was clipped by 7 bases and J by 10 bases, with 20 bases between them. CDR3 loop: CASTPIWGLDIQYF. CDR3 DNA sequence: TGTGCCAGCACTCCAATCTGGGGGCTTGATATTCAGTACTTC.

V and J are TRBV5-8 and TRBJ1-1, with 9 bases that match TRBD1. Germline lookup yields CDR1 SGHTS and CDR2 YDEGEE. The CDR3 totals 16 residues. Trimming at V came to 4 bases and at J to 1 base, leaving 8 bases not matched to a gene. The CDR3 loop reads CASSMVGTGKNTEAFF. DNA of the CDR3: TGTGCCAGCAGCATGGTGGGGACAGGGAAGAACACTGAAGCTTTCTTT.

The genes are TRBV29-1 and TRBJ1-4; D not resolved. CDR3 length equals 13 residues. Germline CDR1 is SQVTM and CDR2 is ANQGSEA. The CDR3 region has the DNA TGCATCGCACAAAGGGATACTAATGAAAAACTGTTTTTT. It encodes CIAQRDTNEKLFF.

Details on this clonotype: A junction boundary mismatches the germline segment, possibly from a read error. The V call is TRBV10-3, the J call TRBJ1-1; TRBD1 aligns across 8 bases. Germline V CDR1 and CDR2: ENHRY, SYGVKD. The CDR3 consists of 14 residues. The chain's CDR3 is CAIRTDRGVTDAYF. In DNA form, the CDR3 reads TGTGCCATCAGGACCGACAGGGGAGTCACTGATGCTTACTTT.

This clonotype occurred a few times. The rearrangement links TRBV20-1 to TRBJ2-3, with no clear D. This CDR3 has 14 amino acids. The germline gives CDR1 DFQATT, CDR2 SNEGSKA (reference sequence). The ends were cut back, 7 bases at V and 3 bases at J, with 17 bases in the middle. In DNA, the CDR3 is TGCAGTGGAGGTGCCGTGGGAAGGACAGATACGCAGTATTTT. Residues: CSGGAVGRTDTQYF.

The chain combines TRBV14 with TRBJ1-2, with D possibly matching TRBD1 (5 bases). The CDR3 contains 12 residues. Germline V CDR1 and CDR2: SGHDN, FVKESK. DNA of the CDR3: TGTGCTAGCGGGAACGGGGCCAATGGCTACACCTTC. Protein product: CASGNGANGYTF.

The CDR3 loop reads CASSYHSVRDSLNAKAFF. As DNA, the CDR3 is TGTGCCAGCAGTTACCACAGCGTCCGGGACAGCTTGAACGCTAAAGCTTTCTTT. This chain uses TRBV6-5 with TRBJ1-1; 7 nucleotides match TRBD1. Germline CDR1 and CDR2: MNHEY and SVGAGI. The CDR3 is 18 residues long. With 2 bases clipped from V and 9 bases from J, the junction kept 21 bases outside the gene matches.

Details on this clonotype: It is likely a read error, because the conserved phenylalanine at the end of the CDR3 is missing. The rearrangement links TRBV20-1 to TRBJ2-2, with 7 bases fitting TRBD2. This CDR3 has 16 amino acids. The germline gives CDR1 DFQATT, CDR2 SNEGSKA (reference sequence). In nucleotides, the CDR3 is TGCAGTACTAGAGATCCGCGGGAGTTCGCCACCGGGGAGCTGTTTGTT. Translated: CSTRDPREFATGELFV.

Points on this clonotype: A clone one base away is much larger, so this may be a read error. The V gene is TRBV5-6, the J gene TRBJ1-6, with 7 bases lining up with TRBD1. From germline, CDR1 is SGHDT and CDR2 YYEEEE. The length of the CDR3 is 14 residues. The CDR3 nucleotides are TGTGCCAGCAGCTTGCAGGGGGTGAATTCATCCCTCCACTTT. This sequence encodes CASSLQGVNSSLHF.

With regard to this clonotype: One end of the junction varies from germline; a read error may be responsible. The rearrangement uses TRBV29-1 and TRBJ1-1, with 7 nucleotides matching TRBD1. The CDR3 is 13 residues long. Looked up from germline, CDR1 is SQVTM and CDR2 is ANQGSEA. The CDR3 reads CSAPAGGDTETFF. DNA for the CDR3: TGCAGCGCTCCGGCAGGGGGGGACACTGAAACTTTCTTT. Full variable domain (missing parts from reference TRBV29-1 and TRBJ1-1): SAVISQKPSRDICQRGTSLTIQCQVDSQVTMMFWYRQQPGQSLTLIATANQGSEATYESGFVIDKFPISRPNLTFSTLTVSNMSPEDSSIYLCSAPAGGDTETFFGQGTRLTVV.

As regards this clonotype: Just one base apart from a much larger clone, this may be a read error. The V call is TRBV10-3, the J call TRBJ2-5, with D unclear. CDR1 ENHRY and CDR2 SYGVKD come from the germline V gene. This CDR3 region has 14 residues. The CDR3 region is CAISEWVDEETQHF. CDR3 bases: TGTGCCATCAGTGAGTGGGTGGACGAAGAGACCCAGCACTTC.

The chain carries TRBV6-5 and TRBJ2-7; 7 positions agree with TRBD1. Germline assignment: CDR1 MNHEY and CDR2 SVGAGI. This CDR3 is built from 15 residues. CDR3 protein: CAISYSGDSSYEQYF. The CDR3 nucleotides are TGTGCTATCAGTTACTCCGGGGACAGTTCCTACGAGCAGTACTTC.

V is TRBV20-1 and J is TRBJ2-7; perhaps D is TRBD1 or TRBD2 (5 bases each). V was clipped by 4 bases and J by 0 bases, with 16 bases between them. Looked up from germline, CDR1 is DFQATT and CDR2 is SNEGSKA (reference sequence). This CDR3 comprises 15 residues. DNA of the CDR3: TGCAGTGCTACAGTAGGGACGATGGGCTCCTACGAGCAGTACTTC. Protein product: CSATVGTMGSYEQYF.

This chain connects TRBV29-1 to TRBJ1-3; D is undetermined. This CDR3 is built from 12 residues. CDR1 and CDR2 from the germline V gene are SQVTM and ANQGSEA. V lost 8 bases and J 4 bases, leaving 12 bases between the germline ends. This CDR3 is CSLASSGNTIYF. In DNA, the CDR3 is TGCAGCCTTGCTAGCTCCGGAAACACCATATATTTT.

About this clonotype: The junction and the germline gene differ at one end; a read error may be behind it. This chain links TRBV5-1 with TRBJ2-7; 7 bases align to TRBD1. The CDR3 runs to 15 residues. The germline V gene encodes CDR1 SGHRS and CDR2 YFSETQ. The CDR3 DNA reads TGCGCCAGCAGCGCCCACAGGGGCCACACTTACGAGCACTACTTC. Its translation: CASSAHRGHTYEHYF.

On this clonotype: Being one base from a much bigger clone, this may be a read error. The chain recombines TRBV2 with TRBJ1-1, with D perhaps TRBD1 (5 bases). Germline-derived CDR1 and CDR2 are SNHLY and FYNNEI. This CDR3 is 14 amino acids long. CDR3 DNA sequence: TGTTCCAGACTGCAGGGACTGGCTCCTAATGAAGCTTTCTTT. This gives the protein CSRLQGLAPNEAFF. The full variable domain, rest sourced from reference TRBV2 and TRBJ1-1, is EPEVTQTPSHQVTQMGQEVILRCVPISNHLYFYWYRQILGQKVEFLVSFYNNEISEKSEIFDDQFSVERPDGSNFTLKIRSTKLEDSAMYFCSRLQGLAPNEAFFGQGTRLTVV.

About this clonotype itself: At one boundary the junction diverges from the germline segment, which might be a read error. The chain carries TRBV6-5 and TRBJ1-1, with D perhaps matching TRBD1 (6 bases). The CDR3 sequence is 15 residues long. The germline gives CDR1 MNHEY, CDR2 SVGAGI. Here the CDR3 DNA reads TGTGCCAGCATTTACTTGAGAAGGGGGGGAACTGAAGCTTTCTTT. Its translation: CASIYLRRGGTEAFF.